This T cell receptor beta chain is drawn from a study of T cell responses to AZD1222 COVID-19 vaccine. Findings of the study overall: Most donors were white British and more were female, and clonal diversity was possibly underestimated.

CDR1 and CDR2 from the germline V gene are MNHEY and SVGAGI. The CDR3 totals 13 residues. V lost 6 bases to trimming and J lost 1 base; unmatched junction nucleotides: 2. Sequencing used immunoSEQ multiplex PCR; TCRdb keeps in-frame clones, though not all of them. The data hold approximately 130,000 clones, with approximately 88% observed a single time. A few counts support this clone. The antigen remains undetermined. Other DNA sequences in the same sample also yield this CDR3. The source was peripheral blood, collected 28 days after the second AZD1222 dose. The V and J genes are TRBV6-5 and TRBJ1-1; TRBD1 matches at 7 bases. This clonotype originated in an adult who received the AZD1222 COVID-19 vaccine. CDR3 sequence reads: CASRWTGNTEAFF. In DNA, the CDR3 is TGTGCCAGCAGATGGACAGGGAACACTGAAGCTTTCTTT.